The clone carrying this T cell receptor beta chain was counted between two and nine times. The antigen is undetermined. This entry comes from a study of T-cell reconstitution after alpha-beta-depleted transplantation in children. General study results and limits: The study reportedly traced alpha-beta T cells about two months after transplant to several hundred expanded graft clones. T-cell counts and diversity were attributed mostly to newly produced T cells one year after transplant. Some patients' high day-60 TCRbeta diversity was traced to surviving recipient T cells and thymic progenitors.

The TCRbeta library was prepared with unique molecular identifiers. TCRdb itself ran the PCR reads through MiXCR, one entry per CDR3 protein. The sample lists a few hundred thousand distinct CDR3 sequences; 10% to 15% were seen once. Germline lookup yields CDR1 MNHEY and CDR2 SVGEGT. Trimming left V 7 bases short and J 0 bases short, with 9 bases between. This CDR3 has 13 residues. Sequencing used PBMCs, mostly from graft donor cells, obtained 360 days after TCRalphabeta/CD19-depleted stem cell transplant. This clonotype was obtained from a male patient aged 10 to 17 who had a stem cell transplant for acute myeloid leukemia, so the T cells may come from the graft donor. The V and J genes are TRBV6-2 or TRBV6-3 and TRBJ1-1; D uncertain. CDR3 sequence: CASIRGMNTEAFF. The CDR3 DNA reads as TGTGCCAGCATCCGAGGGATGAACACTGAAGCTTTCTTT.